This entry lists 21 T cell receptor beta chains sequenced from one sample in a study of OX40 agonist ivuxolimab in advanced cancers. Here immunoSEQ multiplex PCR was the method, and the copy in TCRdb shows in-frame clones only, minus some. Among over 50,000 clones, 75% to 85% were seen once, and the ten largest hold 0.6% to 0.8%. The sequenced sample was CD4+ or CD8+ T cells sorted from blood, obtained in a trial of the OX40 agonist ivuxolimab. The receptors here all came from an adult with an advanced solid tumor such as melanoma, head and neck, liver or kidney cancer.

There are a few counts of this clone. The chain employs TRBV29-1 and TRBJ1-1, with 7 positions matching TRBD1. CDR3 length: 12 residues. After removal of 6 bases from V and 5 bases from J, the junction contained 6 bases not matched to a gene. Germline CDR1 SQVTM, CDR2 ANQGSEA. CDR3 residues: CSVTGRKTEAFF. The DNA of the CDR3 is TGCAGCGTGACAGGGAGGAAAACTGAAGCTTTCTTT.

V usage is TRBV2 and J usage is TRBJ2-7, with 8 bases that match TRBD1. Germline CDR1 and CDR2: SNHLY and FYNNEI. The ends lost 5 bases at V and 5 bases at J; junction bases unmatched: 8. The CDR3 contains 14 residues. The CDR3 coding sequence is TGTGCCAGCAGTCCCGGGACAGGTTTCCACGAGCAGTACTTC. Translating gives CASSPGTGFHEQYF.

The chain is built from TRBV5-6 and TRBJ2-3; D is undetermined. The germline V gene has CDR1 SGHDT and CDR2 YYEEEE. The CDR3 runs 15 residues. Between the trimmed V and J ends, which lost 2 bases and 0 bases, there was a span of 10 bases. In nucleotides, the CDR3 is TGTGCCAGCAGCTTACCCAGCTACAGCACAGATACGCAGTATTTT. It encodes CASSLPSYSTDTQYF.

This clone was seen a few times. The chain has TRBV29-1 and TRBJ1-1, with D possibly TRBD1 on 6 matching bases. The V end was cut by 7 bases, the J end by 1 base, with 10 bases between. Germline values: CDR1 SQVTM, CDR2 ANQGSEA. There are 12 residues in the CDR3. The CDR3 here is CSATGWNTEAFF. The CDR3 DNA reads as TGCAGCGCCACAGGGTGGAACACTGAAGCTTTCTTT.

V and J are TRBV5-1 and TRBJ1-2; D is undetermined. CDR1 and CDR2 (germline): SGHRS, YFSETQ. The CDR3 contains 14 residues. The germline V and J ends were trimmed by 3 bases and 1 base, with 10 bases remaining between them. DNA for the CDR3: TGCGCCAGCAGCTCGGGCCTTAATAACTATGGCTACACCTTC. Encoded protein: CASSSGLNNYGYTF.

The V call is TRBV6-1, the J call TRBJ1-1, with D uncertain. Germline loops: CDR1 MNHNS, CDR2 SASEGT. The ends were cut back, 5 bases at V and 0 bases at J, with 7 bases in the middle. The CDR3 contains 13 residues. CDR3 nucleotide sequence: TGTGCCAGCAGTACAAGCATGAACACTGAAGCTTTCTTT. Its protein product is CASSTSMNTEAFF.

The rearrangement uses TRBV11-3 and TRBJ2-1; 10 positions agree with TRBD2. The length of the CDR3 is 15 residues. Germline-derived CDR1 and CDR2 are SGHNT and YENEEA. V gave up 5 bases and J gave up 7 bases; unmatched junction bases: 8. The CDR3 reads CASSLRLAGTNEQFF. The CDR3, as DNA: TGTGCCAGCAGCCTCCGACTAGCGGGTACGAATGAGCAGTTCTTC. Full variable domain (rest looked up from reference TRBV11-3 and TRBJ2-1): EAGVVQSPRYKIIEKKQPVAFWCNPISGHNTLYWYLQNLGQGPELLIRYENEEAVDDSQLPKDRFSAERLKGVDSTLKIQPAELGDSAVYLCASSLRLAGTNEQFFGPGTRLTVL.

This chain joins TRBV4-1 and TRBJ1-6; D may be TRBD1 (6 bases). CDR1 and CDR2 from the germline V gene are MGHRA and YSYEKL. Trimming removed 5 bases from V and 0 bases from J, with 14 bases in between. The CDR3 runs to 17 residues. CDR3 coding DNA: TGCGCCAGCAGCGGCGGTAGGGGGGGCTCCTATAATTCACCCCTCCACTTT. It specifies CASSGGRGGSYNSPLHF.

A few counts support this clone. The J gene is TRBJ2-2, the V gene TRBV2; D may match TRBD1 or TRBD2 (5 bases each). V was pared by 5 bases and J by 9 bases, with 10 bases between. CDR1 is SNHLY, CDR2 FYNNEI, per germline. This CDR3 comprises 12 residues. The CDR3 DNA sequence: TGTGCCAGCAGTAAAGGGGACCGGGAGCTGTTTTTT. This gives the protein CASSKGDRELFF. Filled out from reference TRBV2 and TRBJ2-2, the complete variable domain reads EPEVTQTPSHQVTQMGQEVILRCVPISNHLYFYWYRQILGQKVEFLVSFYNNEISEKSEIFDDQFSVERPDGSNFTLKIRSTKLEDSAMYFCASSKGDRELFFGEGSRLTVL.

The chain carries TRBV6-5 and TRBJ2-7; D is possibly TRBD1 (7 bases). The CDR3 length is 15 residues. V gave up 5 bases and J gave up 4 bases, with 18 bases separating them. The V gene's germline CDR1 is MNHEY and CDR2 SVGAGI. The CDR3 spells CASSRPATGTYEQYF. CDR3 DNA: TGTGCCAGCAGTCGGCCAGCGACAGGGACTTACGAGCAGTACTTC.

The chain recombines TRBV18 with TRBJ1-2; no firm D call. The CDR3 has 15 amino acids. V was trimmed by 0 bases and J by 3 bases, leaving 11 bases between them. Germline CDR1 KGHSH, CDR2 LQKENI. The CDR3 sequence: CASSPPARADYGYTF. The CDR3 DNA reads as TGTGCCAGCTCACCACCTGCTAGGGCTGACTATGGCTACACCTTC.

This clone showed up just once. The CDR3, as DNA: TGTGCCAGCAGTTTTAGGTCAACTCGGCTTCGGTCCAATCAGCCCCAGCATTTT. As protein: CASSFRSTRLRSNQPQHF. V and J are TRBV28 and TRBJ1-5; the D is unclear. The CDR3 contains 18 residues. Germline V gene sequence: CDR1 MDHEN, CDR2 SYDVKM. Trimming cost V 3 bases and J 3 bases, with 21 bases left between them. Complete variable domain (other parts from reference TRBV28 and TRBJ1-5): DVKVTQSSRYLVKRTGEKVFLECVQDMDHENMFWYRQDPGLGLRLIYFSYDVKMKEKGDIPEGYSVSREKKERFSLILESASTNQTSMYLCASSFRSTRLRSNQPQHFGDGTRLSIL.

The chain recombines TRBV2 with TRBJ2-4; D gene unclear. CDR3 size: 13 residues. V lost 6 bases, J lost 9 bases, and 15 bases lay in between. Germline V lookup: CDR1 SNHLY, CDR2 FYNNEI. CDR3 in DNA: TGTGCCAGCAGCCCCCGACGGGCACCCATTCAGTACTTC. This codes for CASSPRRAPIQYF.

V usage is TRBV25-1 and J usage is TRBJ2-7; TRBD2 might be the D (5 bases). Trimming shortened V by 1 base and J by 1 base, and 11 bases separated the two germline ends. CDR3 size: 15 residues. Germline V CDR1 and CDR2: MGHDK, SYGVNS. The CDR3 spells CASSEFEGISYEQYF. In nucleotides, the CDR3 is TGTGCCAGCAGTGAATTTGAGGGAATATCCTACGAGCAGTACTTC.

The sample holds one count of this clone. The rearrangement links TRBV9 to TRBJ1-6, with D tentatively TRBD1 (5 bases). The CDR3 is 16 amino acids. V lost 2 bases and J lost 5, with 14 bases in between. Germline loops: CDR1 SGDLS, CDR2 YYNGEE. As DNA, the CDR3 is TGTGCCAGCAGCGTGAAGGGGCTAGTAGATAATTCACCCCTCCACTTT. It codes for CASSVKGLVDNSPLHF.

DNA of the CDR3: TGTGCCTGGAGTGTACTTTACGAGCAGTACTTC. Translated: CAWSVLYEQYF. This chain links TRBV30 with TRBJ2-7, with D unresolved. Germline-derived CDR1 and CDR2 are GTSNPN and SVGIG (reference sequence). The ends were cut back, 0 bases at V and 4 bases at J, with 4 bases in the middle. This CDR3 is 11 amino acids long. The complete variable domain, with remaining parts taken from reference TRBV30 and TRBJ2-7, reads SQTIHQWPATLVQPVGSPLSLECTVEGTSNPNLYWYRQAAGRGLQLLFYSVGIGQISSEVPQNLSASRPQDRQFILSSKKLLLSDSGFYLCAWSVLYEQYFGPGTRLTVT.

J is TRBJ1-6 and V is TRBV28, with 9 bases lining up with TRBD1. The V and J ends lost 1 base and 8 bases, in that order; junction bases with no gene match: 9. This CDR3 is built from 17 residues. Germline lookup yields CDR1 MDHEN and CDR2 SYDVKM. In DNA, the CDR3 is TGTGCCAGCAGTTTATTGGCCCTGGGGACAGGGCATTCACCCCTCCACTTT. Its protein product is CASSLLALGTGHSPLHF.

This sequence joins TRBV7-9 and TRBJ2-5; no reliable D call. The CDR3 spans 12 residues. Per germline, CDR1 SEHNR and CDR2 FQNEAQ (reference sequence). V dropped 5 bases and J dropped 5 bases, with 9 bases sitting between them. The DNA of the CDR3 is TGTGCCAGCAGCGAGACTGGGGAGACCCAGTACTTC. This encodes CASSETGETQYF. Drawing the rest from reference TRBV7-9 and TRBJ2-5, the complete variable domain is DTGVSQNPRHKITKRGQNVTFRCDPISEHNRLYWYRQTLGQGPEFLTYFQNEAQLEKSRLLSDRFSAERPKGSFSTLEIQRTEQGDSAMYLCASSETGETQYFGPGTRLLVL.

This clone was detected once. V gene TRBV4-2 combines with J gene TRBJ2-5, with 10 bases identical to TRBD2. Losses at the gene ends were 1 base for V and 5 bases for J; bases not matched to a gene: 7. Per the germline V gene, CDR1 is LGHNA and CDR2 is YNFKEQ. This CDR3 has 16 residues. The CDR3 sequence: CASSQADRTSGETQYF. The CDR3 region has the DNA TGTGCCAGCAGCCAAGCTGATCGGACTAGCGGTGAGACCCAGTACTTC.

The DNA of the CDR3 is TGTGCCAGCAGCCCATCTTCCGGGGCAGATACGCAGTATTTT. This translates into CASSPSSGADTQYF. The rearrangement uses TRBV5-4 and TRBJ2-3; possible D gene TRBD2, 5 bases. The CDR3 extends over 14 amino acids. Trimming pared 4 bases from V and 4 bases from J, leaving 13 bases between. Germline lookup yields CDR1 SGHNT and CDR2 YYREEE (reference sequence). Full variable domain (outside the CDR3, taken from reference TRBV5-4 and TRBJ2-3): ETGVTQSPTHLIKTRGQQVTLRCSSQSGHNTVSWYQQALGQGPQFIFQYYREEENGRGNFPPRFSGLQFPNYSSELNVNALELDDSALYLCASSPSSGADTQYFGPGTRLTVL.

Here the CDR3 DNA reads TGTGCCAGCACCAGGGCGGGGGTGCAAGAGACCCAGTACTTC. Translating gives CASTRAGVQETQYF. The chain has TRBV18 and TRBJ2-5; 7 bases fit TRBD2. The CDR3 has 14 residues. Losses at the gene ends were 8 bases for V and 2 bases for J; bases not matched to a gene: 8. The germline CDR1 and CDR2 sequences are KGHSH and LQKENI.